This T cell receptor beta chain derives from a study of blood T cell repertoires in COVID-19. Measured with immunoSEQ multiplex PCR; TCRdb has only the in-frame clones, and not every one. This sample has a few hundred thousand clones, with about 90% found just once. This CDR3 region has 17 residues. V trimming: 6 bases; J trimming: 2 bases; junction bases outside the gene matches: 9. Looked up from germline, CDR1 is SGHTA and CDR2 is FQGNSA. Allocation to cohorts depended on clinical history reported by the participants. The chain combines TRBV7-2 with TRBJ2-3; TRBD2 aligns across 12 bases. This TCR was sampled from a human donor in a cohort exposed to, infected with or recovered from COVID-19 (not recorded which). The donor label of this sample is uncertain. The material sequenced was PBMCs or T cells enriched from blood (not recorded which). The CDR3 here is CASSRSTSGGHTDTQYF. The CDR3 nucleotides are TGTGCCAGCAGTCGGAGCACTAGCGGGGGGCACACAGATACGCAGTATTTT.